This T cell receptor beta chain was documented in a study of blood T cell repertoires in COVID-19. Germline CDR1 and CDR2: SGHNT and YYREEE (reference sequence). CDR3 size: 14 residues. Trimming shortened V by 7 bases and J by 3 bases, and 13 bases separated the two germline ends. Here immunoSEQ multiplex PCR was the method, and the copy in TCRdb shows in-frame clones only, minus some. The data show a few hundred thousand clones, 84% seen once. The gene calls are TRBV5-4 and TRBJ1-4; possibly TRBD1 for D (6 bases). Sample: PBMCs or T cells enriched from blood (not recorded which). The clonotype comes from a man in his fifties who had recovered from COVID-19. This CDR3 is CASRQGLANEKLFF. CDR3 DNA: TGTGCCAGCCGTCAGGGGTTGGCTAATGAAAAACTGTTTTTT.